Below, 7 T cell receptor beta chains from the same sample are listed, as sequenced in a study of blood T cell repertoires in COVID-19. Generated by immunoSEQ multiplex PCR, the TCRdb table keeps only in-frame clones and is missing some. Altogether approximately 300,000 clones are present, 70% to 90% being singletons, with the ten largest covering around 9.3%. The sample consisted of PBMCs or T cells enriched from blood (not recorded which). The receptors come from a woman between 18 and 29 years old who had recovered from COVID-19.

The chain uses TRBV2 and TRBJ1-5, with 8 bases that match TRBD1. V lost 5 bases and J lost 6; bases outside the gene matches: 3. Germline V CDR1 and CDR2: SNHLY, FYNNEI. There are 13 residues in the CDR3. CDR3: CASSPDRVQPQHF. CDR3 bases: TGTGCCAGCAGTCCGGACAGGGTTCAGCCCCAGCATTTT.

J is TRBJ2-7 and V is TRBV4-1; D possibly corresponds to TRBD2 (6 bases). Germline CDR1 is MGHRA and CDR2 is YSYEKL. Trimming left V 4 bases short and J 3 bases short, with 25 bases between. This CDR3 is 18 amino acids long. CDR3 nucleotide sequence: TGCGCCAGCAGCCTGGACCTGCCCTCCGGGACTTTCAGCTACGAGCAGTACTTC. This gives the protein CASSLDLPSGTFSYEQYF.

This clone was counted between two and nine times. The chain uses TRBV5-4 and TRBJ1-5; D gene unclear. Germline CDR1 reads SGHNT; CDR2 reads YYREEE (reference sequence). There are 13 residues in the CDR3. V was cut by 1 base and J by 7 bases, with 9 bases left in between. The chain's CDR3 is CASSLPIQQPQHF. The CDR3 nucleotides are TGTGCCAGCAGCTTGCCTATCCAACAGCCCCAGCATTTT.

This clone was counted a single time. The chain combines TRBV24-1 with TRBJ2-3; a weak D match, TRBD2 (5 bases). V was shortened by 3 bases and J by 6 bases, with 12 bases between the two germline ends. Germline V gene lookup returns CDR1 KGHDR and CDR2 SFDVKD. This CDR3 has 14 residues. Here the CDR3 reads CATSDNLSGDTQYF. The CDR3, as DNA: TGTGCCACCAGTGATAATTTATCGGGGGATACGCAGTATTTT.

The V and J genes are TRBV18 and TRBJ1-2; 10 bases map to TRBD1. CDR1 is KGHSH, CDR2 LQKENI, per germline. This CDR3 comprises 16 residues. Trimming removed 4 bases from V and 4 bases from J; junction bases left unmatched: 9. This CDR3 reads CASSRDRGPYPYGYTF. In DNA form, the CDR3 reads TGTGCCAGCTCACGGGACAGGGGACCATACCCCTATGGCTACACCTTC.

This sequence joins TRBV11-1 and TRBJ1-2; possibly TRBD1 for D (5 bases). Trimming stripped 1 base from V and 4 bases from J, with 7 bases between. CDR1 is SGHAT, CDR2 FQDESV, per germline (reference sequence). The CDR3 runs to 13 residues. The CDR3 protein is CASSLEGLYGYTF. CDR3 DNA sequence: TGTGCCAGCAGCTTAGAGGGACTCTATGGCTACACCTTC.

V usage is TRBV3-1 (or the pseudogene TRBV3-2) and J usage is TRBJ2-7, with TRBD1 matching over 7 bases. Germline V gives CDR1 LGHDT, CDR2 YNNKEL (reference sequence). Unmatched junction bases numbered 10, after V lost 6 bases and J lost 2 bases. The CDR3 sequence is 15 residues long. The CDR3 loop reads CASSPYRGTAYEQYF. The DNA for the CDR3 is TGTGCCAGCAGTCCTTACAGGGGAACGGCCTACGAGCAGTACTTC.